The 5 T cell receptor beta chains below were found in one sample sequenced in a study of T cells in Graves' hyperthyroidism and ophthalmopathy. TCR beta CDR3 regions were amplified from RNA transcripts. Using the HTBI primer set, a first-round RT-PCR was run on the TCR CDR3. In TCRdb, the multiplex PCR reads were re-called with MiXCR into one record per CDR3 protein. The sample includes 620,000 or so distinct CDR3 sequences, around 15% of them seen just once. Sample: blood. These receptors came from a woman aged 50 to 65 with Graves' ophthalmopathy.

This chain joins TRBV5-4 and TRBJ1-6; D uncertain. The CDR3 is 15 residues long. The V gene lost 1 base and the J gene lost 7 bases, with 12 bases spanning the gap. From germline, CDR1 is SGHNT and CDR2 YYREEE (reference sequence). The CDR3 DNA sequence: TGTGCCAGCAGCTTGTCGGGGAGCCGGAATTCACCCCTCCACTTT. Its protein is CASSLSGSRNSPLHF.

This clonotype was seen at least ten times. The V call is TRBV2, the J call TRBJ2-3, with 7 bases fitting TRBD1. CDR3 length: 16 residues. Germline CDR1 SNHLY, CDR2 FYNNEI. The V gene end was trimmed by 7 bases and the J gene end by 1 base; junction bases not matched to a gene: 11. CDR3 amino acids: CASNQGLGQRTDTQYF. The CDR3 DNA reads TGTGCCAGCAATCAGGGATTGGGACAGCGCACAGATACGCAGTATTTT.

The chain couples TRBV15 to TRBJ2-3; maybe TRBD1 (6 bases). Trimming took off 1 base at V and 2 bases at J, with 13 bases between the two ends. The CDR3 covers 16 residues. Germline lookup yields CDR1 LNHNV and CDR2 YYDKDF (reference sequence). Here the CDR3 reads CATSRVGGGNTDTQYF. Here the CDR3 DNA reads TGTGCCACCAGCAGAGTTGGGGGCGGTAACACAGATACGCAGTATTTT.

This clonotype has ten or more counts. The chain links TRBV6-1 to TRBJ2-1; 8 bases align to TRBD2. The germline gives CDR1 MNHNS, CDR2 SASEGT. The CDR3 is 16 amino acids. Trimming removed 3 bases from V and 9 bases from J; junction bases left unmatched: 13. The CDR3 region has the DNA TGTGCCAGCAGTGACCCAGCGGGAGCCCGGGGGTTTGAGCAGTTCTTC. Its protein product is CASSDPAGARGFEQFF.

The chain employs TRBV4-3 and TRBJ2-1; 10 positions agree with TRBD2. J was trimmed by 5 bases and V by 1 base; bases with no gene match: 5. The CDR3 runs to 16 residues. Per the germline V gene, CDR1 is LGHNA and CDR2 is YSLEER. CDR3 DNA: TGCGCCAGCAGCCAAGGGCATGGGACTAGCGACAATGAGCAGTTCTTC. Residues: CASSQGHGTSDNEQFF.